This TCR beta chain was captured by sequencing in a study of blood T cells in healthy people across ages. In its sample, this clonotype was seen a few times. Its matching antigen is unknown. The V gene end was trimmed by 6 bases and the J gene end by 2 bases; junction bases not matched to a gene: 11. The CDR3 covers 17 residues. Alongside a J-beta primer mix, a sample-barcoded 5' primer served in a second PCR lasting about 7 to 12 cycles. TCRdb independently ran MiXCR on the 5' RACE reads; one entry per CDR3 protein. The repertoire holds 800,000 to 1,300,000 distinct CDR3 sequences, with under 30% as singletons. Study results and limitations: In the absence of known donor CMV status, changes in expanded clonotypes were possibly confounded.

Investigators took 9.5 to 10 milliliters of peripheral blood from every donor. This sample was shared with a second study, whose subject was T cells of mothers and their children. That paper states: In each mother, TCR beta CDR3 reads exceeded 8.5 million; in each child, they numbered a few million. Persistent microchimeric T cell clones were not found at ~100 per million sensitivity.

The receptor was derived from a girl aged 2-10 years in good health. The sample comprised blood. This chain connects TRBV12-3 or TRBV12-4 to TRBJ2-5; 11 bases are a match to TRBD2. The DNA of the CDR3 is TGTGCCAGCAGAATAACTCGACTAGCGGGAAGGCAAGAGACCCAGTACTTC. This translates into CASRITRLAGRQETQYF.